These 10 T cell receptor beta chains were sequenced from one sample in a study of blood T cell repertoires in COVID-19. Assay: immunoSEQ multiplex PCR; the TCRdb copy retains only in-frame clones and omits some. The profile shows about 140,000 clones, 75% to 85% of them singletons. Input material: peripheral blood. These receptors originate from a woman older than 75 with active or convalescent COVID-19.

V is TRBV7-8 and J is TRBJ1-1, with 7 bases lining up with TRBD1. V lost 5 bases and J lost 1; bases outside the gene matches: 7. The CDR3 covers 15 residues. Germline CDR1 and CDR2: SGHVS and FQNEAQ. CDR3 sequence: CASSLQGYKNTEAFF. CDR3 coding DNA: TGTGCCAGCAGCCTACAGGGGTACAAGAACACTGAAGCTTTCTTT.

This CDR3 reads CATSDPTGSQETQYF. CDR3 in DNA: TGTGCCACCAGTGACCCCACGGGGAGCCAAGAGACCCAGTACTTC. This rearrangement joins TRBV24-1 to TRBJ2-5, with D perhaps matching TRBD2 (5 bases). CDR1 and CDR2 from the germline V gene are KGHDR and SFDVKD. The germline V and J ends were trimmed by 4 bases and 1 base, with 12 bases remaining between them. CDR3 length equals 15 residues.

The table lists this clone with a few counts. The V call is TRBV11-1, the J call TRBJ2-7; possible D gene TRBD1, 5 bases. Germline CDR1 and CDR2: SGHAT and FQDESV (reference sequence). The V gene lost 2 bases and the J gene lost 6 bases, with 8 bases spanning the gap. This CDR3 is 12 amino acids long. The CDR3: CASSLRQGEQYF. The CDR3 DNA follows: TGTGCCAGCAGCTTAAGGCAGGGCGAGCAGTACTTC.

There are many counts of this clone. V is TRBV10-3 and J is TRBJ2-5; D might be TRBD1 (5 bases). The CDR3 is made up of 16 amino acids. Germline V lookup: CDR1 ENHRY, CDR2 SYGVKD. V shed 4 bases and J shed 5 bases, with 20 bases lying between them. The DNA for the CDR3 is TGTGCCATCAGTGGTTCAATGATTACAGGTACCGAGACCCAGTACTTC. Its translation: CAISGSMITGTETQYF.

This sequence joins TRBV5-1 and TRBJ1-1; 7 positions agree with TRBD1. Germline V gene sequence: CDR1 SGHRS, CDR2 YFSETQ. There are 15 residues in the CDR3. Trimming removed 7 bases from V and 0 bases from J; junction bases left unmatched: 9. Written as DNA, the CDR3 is TGCGCCAGCGCGACAGGGTCCCAAGTGAACACTGAAGCTTTCTTT. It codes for CASATGSQVNTEAFF.

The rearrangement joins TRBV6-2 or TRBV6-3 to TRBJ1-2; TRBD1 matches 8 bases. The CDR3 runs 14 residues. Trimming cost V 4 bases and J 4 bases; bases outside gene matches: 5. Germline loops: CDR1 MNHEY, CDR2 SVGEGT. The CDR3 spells CASSSQGAAYGYTF. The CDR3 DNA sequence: TGTGCCAGCAGTTCGCAGGGGGCGGCCTATGGCTACACCTTC.

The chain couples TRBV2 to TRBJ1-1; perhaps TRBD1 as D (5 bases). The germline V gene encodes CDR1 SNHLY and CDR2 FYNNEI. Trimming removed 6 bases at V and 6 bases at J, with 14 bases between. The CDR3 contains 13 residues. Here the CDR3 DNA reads TGTGCCAGCAGAACAGGACCTGAGGCTGAAGCTTTCTTT. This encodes CASRTGPEAEAFF. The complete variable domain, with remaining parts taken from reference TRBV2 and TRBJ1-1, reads EPEVTQTPSHQVTQMGQEVILRCVPISNHLYFYWYRQILGQKVEFLVSFYNNEISEKSEIFDDQFSVERPDGSNFTLKIRSTKLEDSAMYFCASRTGPEAEAFFGQGTRLTVV.

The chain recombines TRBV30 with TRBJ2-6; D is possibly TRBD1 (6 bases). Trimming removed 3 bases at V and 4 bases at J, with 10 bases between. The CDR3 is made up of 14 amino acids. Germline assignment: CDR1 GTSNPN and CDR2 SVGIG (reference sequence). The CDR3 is CAWRLGAGANVLTF. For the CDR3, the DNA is TGTGCCTGGAGGTTGGGGGCGGGGGCCAACGTCCTGACTTTC.

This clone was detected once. This chain's CDR3 is CASSADSLYEQYF. DNA for the CDR3: TGTGCCAGCAGTGCGGACAGCCTCTACGAGCAGTACTTC. This chain uses TRBV6-2 or TRBV6-3 with TRBJ2-7, with a tentative D call TRBD1 (6 bases). CDR1 and CDR2 from the germline V gene are MNHEY and SVGEGT. V lost 5 bases and J 3 bases, leaving 11 bases between the germline ends. This CDR3 comprises 13 residues.

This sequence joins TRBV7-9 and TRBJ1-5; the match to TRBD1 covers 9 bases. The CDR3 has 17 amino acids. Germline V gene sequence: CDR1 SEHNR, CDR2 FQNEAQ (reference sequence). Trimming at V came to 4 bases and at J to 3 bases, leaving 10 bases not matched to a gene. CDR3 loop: CASSSHLGQGINQPQHF. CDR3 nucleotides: TGTGCCAGCAGCTCGCACCTAGGACAGGGGATCAATCAGCCCCAGCATTTT.